This T cell receptor beta chain was captured in a study of shared clonotypes between healthy human individuals (TCRdb year 2020). Some background on the complete study: Three men and a couple of women, aged 18 to 49 years, made up the cohort. For each donor, CD4 naive and CD4 memory were each given three plates, CD8 naive was given two plates, and CD8 memory was given one plate. The study deeply sequenced blood TCR repertoires of about 5 healthy adults to estimate repertoire size and the extent of clonotype sharing between individuals. Different laboratories and diverse techniques were used to prepare libraries and sequence TCR repertoires, to increase sequencing depth and limit assay-specific biases. Per donor, leukapheresis produced somewhere between about 0.94 and 8.9 billion PBMCs.

Notes on this clone: It has no known antigen specificity. One base away there is no much larger clone; base qualities are not given. The same CDR3 is also encoded by other DNA sequences in this sample.

What the work shows at the level of the full study, not this receptor alone: Sampling was limited to blood, and TCR repertoires in tissue likely differ from TCR repertoires in blood. Based on pairwise subsampling, the degree of clonotype sharing among donors was expected to be affected by sequencing depth. Clonotypes shared by all four sorted-subset donors showed higher generation probabilities than non-shared clonotypes. The genetic and exposure-history diversity represented was limited by the small number of donors. Larger estimated clonotype richness was generally found for naive subsets than for memory subsets. Sharing across four donors was observed for about 4.8% of naive CD4, less than 4% of naive CD8, about 2.5% of memory CD4, and about 0.4% of memory CD8 clonotypes. Rarefaction of sorted-subset datasets indicated incomplete sequencing despite the large sequencing depth.

Using the deep immunoSEQ assay, TCR CDR3 regions were amplified from genomic DNA by multiplex PCR. For each cell subset, the extracted genomic DNA was distributed evenly across all wells of several immunoSEQ 96-well plates, and each plate served as one replicate. For sorted subsets, roughly 200 ng of genomic DNA, equivalent to about 30,000 T cell genomes, went into each replicate PCR. Purified libraries were measured with a Qubit 3.0 fluorometer, size-checked on a Bioanalyzer 2100, and measured again with the KAPA Library Quantification kit. Every immunoSEQ 96-well plate was sequenced on a dedicated single-read 150-cycle Illumina NextSeq 550 flow cell. Processing in the source paper ran as follows. Because only junctional sequences without quality scores were contained in the immunoSEQ output, filtering matching that applied to full-length reads could not be performed. To assign V/J genes and CDR3, sequences were annotated using PyIR, a Python wrapper for IgBLAST v1.9, with IMGT germline references. Reads were filtered out if the reads had weak V/J assignments (E-value above 1e-6), no CDR3, stop codons, out-of-frame junctions, or ambiguous translated residues. A V3J clonotype was defined by an identical inferred V gene, J gene, and CDR3 amino acid sequence. To compute the percentage overlap between repertoires, the number of shared unique clonotypes was divided by the size of the smaller repertoire. Three approaches were used to assess repertoire richness: RTK rarefaction, the Chao1 estimator, and Recon v2.1 estimates of unobserved clonotypes. Generation probabilities for all TCRbeta clonotypes obtained by the gDNA method from several donors were computed using OLGA. Drawn from immuneACCESS, this table holds only the in-frame rearrangements with V and J called that TCRdb kept. Clones are partly lost; checked studies trace under half to an unresolved V gene and leave the rest unexplained. The D gene and trimming were derived from the DNA, and the V and J assignments and clone size from that table. This sample gives 2,500,000 or so clones in total; more than 80% of them show up just once. The ten biggest clones cover 0.14% of the sample.

According to the germline V gene, CDR1 reads ENHRY and CDR2 reads SYGVKD. Taken from cysteine to phenylalanine, the CDR3 has 14 residues. The retained sequence is limited to the CDR3, 42 bases, with the frame set at the first base. V is trimmed back by 6 bases and J by 4 bases, and the junction contains 4 bases that no gene match accounts for. Healthy HIV-negative adults with no recently reported acute infections or vaccinations were included as donors. Only Caucasian adults living in Nashville, Tennessee, USA were represented among the donors. Magnetic negative selection was used to enrich CD4+ T cells, after which naive cells were positively selected on CD45RA and the negative fraction became the memory subset. Blood was collected by leukapheresis, and PBMCs were isolated by Ficoll-Histopaque density gradient centrifugation and then cryopreserved in liquid nitrogen vapor phase. Purity and quantity of every magnetically sorted T cell population were checked by analytical flow cytometry. Genomic DNA was isolated from each sorted fraction and quantified by UV absorbance on a Nanodrop 2000c.

The TCR originated in a man between 18 and 29 years old in good health. Source material: naive CD4+ T cells sorted from blood. Explained via the paper, the cell subset or site label denotes: CD45RA+ positively selected. Rearrangement joined TRBV10-3 to TRBJ1-5; the central 9 bases match TRBD1. The DNA sequence follows: TGTGCCATCAGCCCGGGACAGGGTAATCAGCCCCAGCATTTT. It is translated as CAISPGQGNQPQHF.